What follows describes a single TCR beta chain. This clonotype appeared many times. Its target antigen remains unknown. It has no much larger one-base neighbor in the sample; base qualities were not kept. Stable Graves' hyperthyroidism was defined as the absence of progression to ophthalmopathy over 18 months of follow-up. Hyperthyroidism patients were aged 18 to 65 years and newly diagnosed, with disease duration of less than 2 months. Patients with uncontrolled infections, other autoimmune diseases, pregnancy or lactation were excluded. Diagnoses were established on the basis of clinical symptoms, serum thyroxine and TRAb, thyroid ultrasound, and orbital computed tomography. Ficoll-Paque density gradient centrifugation was used to isolate PBMCs from 9.5 to 10 ml of fresh peripheral blood. Total RNA was extracted with Trizol reagent, and quality was checked on an Agilent 2100 Bioanalyzer. The sample is drawn from a study of T cells in Graves' hyperthyroidism and ophthalmopathy (dated by TCRdb to between 2017 and 2020). Some background on the complete study: Peripheral blood samples were taken at initial diagnosis, before any treatment was given. To identify TCR V-J signatures that set the groups apart, the researchers used a discovery cohort of 100 or so patients, made up of 40 to 45 with Graves' ophthalmopathy and some 55 with stable Graves' hyperthyroidism. Prospective prediction of ophthalmopathy was tested in an independent validation cohort consisting of roughly 19 hyperthyroidism patients and around 16 patients who later progressed to ophthalmopathy. Once sampling was done, hyperthyroidism patients were given methimazole at a starting dose of 30 mg daily, whereas ophthalmopathy patients were given high-dose intravenous methylprednisolone. The paper reports TCR Vbeta CDR3 sequencing of fewer than 150 peripheral blood samples: fewer than 50 ophthalmopathy, around 80 hyperthyroidism and some 17 progressor patients. The approximately 90 discovery patients were divided at random into training and test sets in a 7:3 ratio. In addition, the study compared T-cell repertoires in thyroid tissue and in blood from 6 or 7 Graves' hyperthyroidism patients.

The TCR beta CDR3 regions were amplified from the RNA transcripts. A first-round RT-PCR of the TCR CDR3 used the HTBI primer set with the Qiagen OneStep RT-PCR kit. The libraries were constructed in a second round of multiplex PCR and then size-selected and purified. Paired-end sequencing of the libraries was performed with 100 bp reads on an Illumina HiSeq2000. The authors processed their data as follows. SOAPnuke was used to process the raw data, removing reads that contained adapters or uncalled bases, had a mean Phred below 15, or lacked an exact match to the constant primer or identifier. High-quality paired reads were merged with COPE v1.2.5, and unique nucleotide sequences were defined as clonotypes. MiTCR v1.1 was used to align the clonotypes against IMGT TRBV, TRBD and TRBJ reference segments. The analysis included only V-J combinations with a frequency above 0.0001, which together covered roughly 99% of the repertoires. The TCS score was defined as the ratio of F50 (clonal expansion) to E x V (chaos), calculated using BLOSUM62-based TCRdist between CDR3 peptides within each V-J. Welch's t-statistics and random forest reduced 500 to 650 V-J features to roughly 13, which were used in a naive Bayes classifier (R e1071). TCRdb reprocessed the public reads (quality trimming at Q25 with fastp, clone calling with MiXCR) and kept in-frame beta chains. Entries that share a CDR3 protein sequence are merged under the most common genes and DNA. The V and J calls and clone size come from TCRdb's table, not from the authors' own analysis. The sample table holds around 440,000 distinct CDR3 sequences, of which approximately 14% were seen once. Around 14% of the sample goes to the ten largest clones.

Broader findings and caveats from the paper: Most expanded thyroid clonotypes (frequency above 0.001) were also found in blood, which suggests that blood repertoires may mirror thyroid immune responses. In cross-validation, a model built on a 13 V-J signature told ophthalmopathy apart from stable hyperthyroidism with approximately 90% sensitivity and roughly 81% specificity, and in testing the same model reached 80%/75%. In validation, the model predicted progression to ophthalmopathy a median of approximately 6.6 months before onset, with approximately 71% sensitivity and nearly 75% specificity. Sample size was not statistically predetermined, and investigators were not blinded to group allocation.

Counted from cysteine to phenylalanine, this CDR3 has 14 amino acids. The sequence is cut down to CDR3 DNA, 42 bases in frame from base 1. Based on the germline V gene (reference sequence), the CDR1 and CDR2 sequences are SGHAT and FQDESV. Cut back by 5 bases and 2 bases, the V and J ends lie 11 bases apart. The sequence joins TRBV11-1 to TRBJ2-3; the D gene cannot be resolved reliably. This TCR was recovered from a young woman with Graves' hyperthyroidism. The sequenced material came from blood. The CDR3 loop reads CASSDRTFTDTQYF. The sequence in DNA is TGTGCCAGCAGCGACCGGACCTTCACAGATACGCAGTATTTT.